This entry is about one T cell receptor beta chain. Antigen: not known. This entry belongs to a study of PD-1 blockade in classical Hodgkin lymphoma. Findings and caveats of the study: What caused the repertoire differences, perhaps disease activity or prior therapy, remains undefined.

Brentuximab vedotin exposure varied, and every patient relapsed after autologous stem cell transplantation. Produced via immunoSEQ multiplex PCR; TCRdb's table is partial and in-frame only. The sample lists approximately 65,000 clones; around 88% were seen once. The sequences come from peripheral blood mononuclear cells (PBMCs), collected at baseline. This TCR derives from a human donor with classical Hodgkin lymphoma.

CDR3 nucleotides: TGTGCCAGCAGCTTCGAGGGGACGTCTAATTCACCCCTCCACTTT. This translates into CASSFEGTSNSPLHF. The chain combines TRBV5-5 with TRBJ1-6; possibly TRBD1 for D (5 bases). The CDR3 length is 15 residues. Trimming pared 2 bases from V and 6 bases from J, leaving 12 bases between. Germline V gene sequence: CDR1 SGHKS, CDR2 YYEKEE (reference sequence).